This TCR beta chain derives from a study of cytomegalovirus exposure and HLA in healthy donors. Study-wide context: The approximately 120 validation repertoires used the same platform as the 650 to 850 first-cohort repertoires, a later analysis reported. Study-wide findings and caveats: A list of approximately 150 TCR beta chains associated with cytomegalovirus was given. TCR clusters originating in the first cohort tended to co-occur in the approximately 120 validation repertoires, according to a later analysis.

The donors were members of the validation cohort, which comprised 90 to 150 subjects and was separate from the first cohort of around 700 subjects. The germline CDR1 and CDR2 sequences are MNHEY and SMNVEV (reference sequence). V lost 6 bases and J lost 6; bases outside the gene matches: 9. CDR3 length equals 14 residues. TCRdb keeps only in-frame clones here, not all; method: immunoSEQ multiplex PCR. The table shows about 140,000 clones, with just under 85% occurring only once. This clone was observed a single time. The antigen is not known. The specimen was PBMCs. The chain joins TRBV27 to TRBJ1-2, with 8 nucleotides matching TRBD1. This TCR came from a woman in her 30s in good health and CMV-seronegative. The CDR3 protein is CASRTAGGRDGYTF. The CDR3 DNA sequence: TGTGCCAGCAGAACCGCAGGGGGCAGAGATGGCTACACCTTC.